Following are 6 T cell receptor beta chains from one sample sequenced in a study of cytomegalovirus exposure and HLA in healthy donors. PCR was performed using 60 Vbeta and 13 Jbeta primers. TCRdb keeps only in-frame clones here, not all; method: immunoSEQ multiplex PCR. This table holds roughly 100,000 clones, roughly four fifths found once. The sequenced sample consisted of PBMCs. These receptors all come from a middle-aged man in good health and CMV-seropositive.

This clone was seen more than once but under ten times. The V and J genes are TRBV15 and TRBJ1-5; 7 positions match TRBD1. The germline V gene has CDR1 LNHNV and CDR2 YYDKDF (reference sequence). The CDR3 totals 15 residues. V lost 5 bases to trimming and J lost 1 base; unmatched junction nucleotides: 5. The CDR3 bases are TGTGCCACCAGCGATAGGGGGCACAGCAATCAGCCCCAGCATTTT. Translated: CATSDRGHSNQPQHF.

The chain links TRBV20-1 to TRBJ1-3; D remains unclear. Germline V gene lookup returns CDR1 DFQATT and CDR2 SNEGSKA (reference sequence). The CDR3 runs 11 residues. V gave up 4 bases and J gave up 7 bases, with 8 bases separating them. The CDR3 spells CSATAGNTIYF. The CDR3 DNA sequence: TGCAGTGCTACCGCGGGCAACACCATATATTTT.

The chain combines TRBV2 with TRBJ2-5; 7 bases align to TRBD1. The V and J ends lost 4 bases and 14 bases, in that order; junction bases with no gene match: 10. This CDR3 is 12 amino acids long. Looked up from germline, CDR1 is SNHLY and CDR2 is FYNNEI. CDR3 DNA sequence: TGTGCCAGCAGTGGGGACAGCCCATTCGGTTACTTC. Encoded protein: CASSGDSPFGYF. Combining the CDR3 with reference TRBV2 and TRBJ2-5 gives the whole variable domain EPEVTQTPSHQVTQMGQEVILRCVPISNHLYFYWYRQILGQKVEFLVSFYNNEISEKSEIFDDQFSVERPDGSNFTLKIRSTKLEDSAMYFCASSGDSPFGYFGPGTRLLVL.

The chain uses TRBV18 and TRBJ1-2; a weak D match, TRBD1 (6 bases). CDR1 and CDR2 (germline): KGHSH, LQKENI. The CDR3 is 16 amino acids. Deletions cut 2 bases from V and 7 bases from J, with 20 bases between. CDR3 amino acids: CASSPSLDRTAGGYTF. Here the CDR3 DNA reads TGTGCCAGCTCACCATCCCTAGACAGGACCGCAGGTGGCTACACCTTC.

This clone was observed a handful of times. The V gene is TRBV6-5, the J gene TRBJ2-1, with TRBD1 matching 8 bases. Per the germline V gene, CDR1 is MNHEY and CDR2 is SVGAGI. The CDR3 sequence is 14 residues long. V gave up 5 bases and J gave up 8 bases; unmatched junction bases: 8. This CDR3 reads CASSPGQGWDEQFF. The CDR3 DNA reads TGTGCCAGCAGTCCCGGACAGGGTTGGGATGAGCAGTTCTTC.

The rearrangement links TRBV7-9 to TRBJ2-4; 7 bases are shared with TRBD1. Trimming at V came to 5 bases and at J to 2 bases, leaving 6 bases not matched to a gene. The CDR3 runs to 15 residues. Germline values: CDR1 SEHNR, CDR2 FQNEAQ (reference sequence). The CDR3 nucleotides are TGTGCCAGCAGCGTTGGGACAGTAACCAAAAACATTCAGTACTTC. Residues: CASSVGTVTKNIQYF. Filled out from reference TRBV7-9 and TRBJ2-4, the complete variable domain reads DTGVSQNPRHKITKRGQNVTFRCDPISEHNRLYWYRQTLGQGPEFLTYFQNEAQLEKSRLLSDRFSAERPKGSFSTLEIQRTEQGDSAMYLCASSVGTVTKNIQYFGAGTRLSVL.